This entry lists 14 T cell receptor beta chains sequenced from one sample in a study of blood T cell repertoires in COVID-19. Only in-frame clones appear in the TCRdb table, and some are missing; sequencing was by immunoSEQ multiplex PCR. The repertoire includes fewer than 350,000 clones, roughly 79% of them detected once, and 2.5% to 3.5% sits in the top ten. Sequencing was carried out using peripheral blood. The receptor set was obtained from a woman aged 55-70 years with active or convalescent COVID-19.

The J gene is TRBJ1-2, the V gene TRBV5-6, with D maybe TRBD1 (6 bases). The germline V and J ends were trimmed by 2 bases and 7 bases, with 15 bases remaining between them. Germline V lookup: CDR1 SGHDT, CDR2 YYEEEE. The CDR3 is 14 amino acids. The CDR3 bases are TGTGCCAGCAGCTTAGCCGGGACACCTCTTGGCTACACCTTC. This gives the protein CASSLAGTPLGYTF.

The V call is TRBV11-3, the J call TRBJ2-1; 9 bases fit TRBD1. Germline CDR1 and CDR2: SGHNT and YENEEA. This CDR3 spans 15 amino acids. J lost 10 bases, V lost 5 bases, and 12 bases had no gene match. The CDR3 region is CASSDHGQGIREQFF. The CDR3 DNA follows: TGTGCCAGCAGCGACCATGGACAGGGGATAAGGGAGCAGTTCTTC.

The J gene is TRBJ2-2, the V gene TRBV24-1; D is ambiguous. There are 14 residues in the CDR3. Germline-derived CDR1 and CDR2 are KGHDR and SFDVKD. V was trimmed by 3 bases and J by 2 bases, leaving 6 bases between them. The DNA of the CDR3 is TGTGCCACCAGTGATGTGGGCAACACCGGGGAGCTGTTTTTT. Translated: CATSDVGNTGELFF.

The gene calls are TRBV11-1 and TRBJ1-1, with TRBD1 matching over 7 bases. In germline, CDR1 is SGHAT, CDR2 FQDESV (reference sequence). The CDR3 covers 12 residues. V lost 3 bases to trimming and J lost 6 bases; unmatched junction nucleotides: 1. This CDR3 reads CASSFDRAEAFF. The CDR3 coding sequence is TGTGCCAGCAGCTTCGACAGGGCTGAAGCTTTCTTT.

The chain uses TRBV30 and TRBJ1-5; the D gene is possibly TRBD1 (6 bases). The germline V and J ends were trimmed by 7 bases and 7 bases, with 20 bases remaining between them. CDR1 is GTSNPN and CDR2 is SVGIG in the germline V gene (reference sequence). The CDR3 is 14 residues long. CDR3 bases: TGTGCCTCCTCATACAGGGTGACCCTCCAGCCCCAGCATTTT. Its protein is CASSYRVTLQPQHF.

The V call is TRBV5-1, the J call TRBJ2-5, with D unresolved. This CDR3 is built from 14 residues. Deletions cut 3 bases from V and 4 bases from J, with 13 bases between. Looked up from germline, CDR1 is SGHRS and CDR2 is YFSETQ. The CDR3 DNA reads TGCGCCAGCAGCTGGCCCCCCTCAATAGAGACCCAGTACTTC. This translates into CASSWPPSIETQYF. The entire variable domain, with the rest obtained from reference TRBV5-1 and TRBJ2-5, is as follows: KAGVTQTPRYLIKTRGQQVTLSCSPISGHRSVSWYQQTPGQGLQFLFEYFSETQRNKGNFPGRFSGRQFSNSRSEMNVSTLELGDSALYLCASSWPPSIETQYFGPGTRLLVL.

This clone was observed a handful of times. The chain combines TRBV18 with TRBJ2-2, with a weak D call TRBD2 (6 bases). Germline CDR1 is KGHSH and CDR2 is LQKENI. V lost 3 bases and J 0 bases, leaving 20 bases between the germline ends. CDR3 size: 19 residues. The CDR3 sequence: CASSPSPMMGGTNTGELFF. In DNA, the CDR3 is TGTGCCAGCTCACCGTCCCCCATGATGGGGGGAACGAACACCGGGGAGCTGTTTTTT.

The rearrangement links TRBV28 to TRBJ2-5; 9 positions agree with TRBD1. The CDR3 runs 15 residues. Germline V gives CDR1 MDHEN, CDR2 SYDVKM. V shed 2 bases, J shed 4 bases, and the junction held 5 bases outside the gene matches. The CDR3 nucleotides read TGTGCCAGCAGTTTAAACAGGGGGCACGGAGAGACCCAGTACTTC. Translating gives CASSLNRGHGETQYF.

The chain is built from TRBV6-5 and TRBJ1-6; 7 bases are a match to TRBD1. Germline V lookup: CDR1 MNHEY, CDR2 SVGAGI. This CDR3 is 15 amino acids long. Unmatched junction bases numbered 11, after V lost 8 bases and J lost 7 bases. The CDR3 coding sequence is TGTGCCAGCTCTATAACCGGGACAGAAAATTCACCCCTCCACTTT. Translating it yields CASSITGTENSPLHF.

This clone was detected only a few times. V usage is TRBV5-1 and J usage is TRBJ2-5; TRBD2 matches 10 bases. The CDR3 sequence is 16 residues long. The junction had 6 bases not matched to a gene; V was cut back by 3 bases and J by 1 base. The germline CDR1 and CDR2 sequences are SGHRS and YFSETQ. Here the CDR3 DNA reads TGCGCCAGCAGCTGGGGACCTAGCGGGGGCCAAGAGACCCAGTACTTC. This encodes CASSWGPSGGQETQYF.

This clone was detected only a few times. The chain recombines TRBV3-1 (or the pseudogene TRBV3-2) with TRBJ1-5; D might be TRBD1 (5 bases). The CDR3 runs 18 residues. Germline-derived CDR1 and CDR2 are LGHDT and YNNKEL (reference sequence). Trimming pared 0 bases from V and 5 bases from J, leaving 20 bases between. This CDR3 reads CASSQERFGQRSYQPQHF. The CDR3 DNA reads TGTGCCAGCAGCCAAGAAAGGTTCGGACAAAGGTCGTATCAGCCCCAGCATTTT.

This clone was counted between two and nine times. One end of the junction fails to match germline, which may point to a read error. CDR3 loop: CASSADRGPNTGELFF. In nucleotides, the CDR3 is TGTGCTAGCAGCGCTGACAGGGGACCGAACACCGGGGAGCTGTTTTTT. V is TRBV7-7 and J is TRBJ2-2; 8 nucleotides agree with TRBD1. The CDR3 is 16 amino acids. Germline CDR1 is SSHAT and CDR2 is FNYEAQ (reference sequence).

V and J are TRBV4-1 and TRBJ2-1; 8 positions agree with TRBD1. Germline CDR1 is MGHRA and CDR2 is YSYEKL. Unmatched junction bases numbered 2, after V lost 4 bases and J lost 0 bases. There are 15 residues in the CDR3. The CDR3 is CASSLDRGSYNEQFF. The CDR3 coding sequence is TGCGCCAGCAGCCTCGACAGGGGCTCCTACAATGAGCAGTTCTTC.

The chain links TRBV4-3 to TRBJ2-7, with a possible D match to TRBD1 (6 bases). Between the trimmed V and J ends, which lost 3 bases and 1 base, there was a span of 13 bases. This CDR3 is 15 amino acids long. Germline V CDR1 and CDR2: LGHNA, YSLEER. This chain's CDR3 is CASSHDPGQSYEQYF. CDR3 coding DNA: TGCGCCAGCAGCCATGATCCGGGACAATCCTACGAGCAGTACTTC.